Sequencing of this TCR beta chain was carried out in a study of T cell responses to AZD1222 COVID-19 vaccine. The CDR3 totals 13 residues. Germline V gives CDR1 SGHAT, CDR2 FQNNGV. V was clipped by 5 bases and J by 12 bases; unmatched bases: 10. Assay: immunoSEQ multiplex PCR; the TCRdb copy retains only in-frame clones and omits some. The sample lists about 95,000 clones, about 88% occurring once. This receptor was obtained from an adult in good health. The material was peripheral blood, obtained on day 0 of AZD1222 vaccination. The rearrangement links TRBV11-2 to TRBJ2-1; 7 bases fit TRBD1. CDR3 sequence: CASSNLKDRLQFF. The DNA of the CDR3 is TGTGCCAGCAGCAACCTCAAGGACAGGTTGCAGTTCTTC.